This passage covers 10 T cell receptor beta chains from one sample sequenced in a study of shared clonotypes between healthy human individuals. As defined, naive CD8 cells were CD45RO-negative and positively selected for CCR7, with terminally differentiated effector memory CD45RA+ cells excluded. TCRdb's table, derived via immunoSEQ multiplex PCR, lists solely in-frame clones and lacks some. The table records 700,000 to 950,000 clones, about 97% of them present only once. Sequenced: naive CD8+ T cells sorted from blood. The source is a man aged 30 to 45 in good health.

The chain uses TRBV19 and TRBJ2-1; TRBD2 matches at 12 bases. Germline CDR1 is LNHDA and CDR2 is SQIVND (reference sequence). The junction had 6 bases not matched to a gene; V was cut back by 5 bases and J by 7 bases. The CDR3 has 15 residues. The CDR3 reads CASSPGLAGRNEQFF. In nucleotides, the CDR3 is TGTGCCAGTAGTCCCGGACTAGCGGGAAGGAATGAGCAGTTCTTC.

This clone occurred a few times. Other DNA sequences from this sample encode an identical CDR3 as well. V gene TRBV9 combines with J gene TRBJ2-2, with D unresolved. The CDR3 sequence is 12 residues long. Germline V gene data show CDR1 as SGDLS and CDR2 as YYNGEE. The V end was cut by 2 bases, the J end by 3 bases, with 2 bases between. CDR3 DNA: TGTGCCAGCAGCGTTGACACCGGGGAGCTGTTTTTT. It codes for CASSVDTGELFF.

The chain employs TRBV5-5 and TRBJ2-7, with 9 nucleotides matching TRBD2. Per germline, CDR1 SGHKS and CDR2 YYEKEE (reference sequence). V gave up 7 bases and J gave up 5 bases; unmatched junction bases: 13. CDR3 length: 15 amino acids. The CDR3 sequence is CASQVRPGLANEQYF. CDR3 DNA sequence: TGTGCCAGCCAGGTCCGCCCGGGACTAGCAAACGAGCAGTACTTC.

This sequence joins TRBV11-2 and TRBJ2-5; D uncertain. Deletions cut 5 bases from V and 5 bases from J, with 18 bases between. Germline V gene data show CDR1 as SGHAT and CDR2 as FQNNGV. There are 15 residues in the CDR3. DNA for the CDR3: TGTGCCAGCAGCCATTGGAAAGACATTACTGAGACCCAGTACTTC. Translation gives CASSHWKDITETQYF.

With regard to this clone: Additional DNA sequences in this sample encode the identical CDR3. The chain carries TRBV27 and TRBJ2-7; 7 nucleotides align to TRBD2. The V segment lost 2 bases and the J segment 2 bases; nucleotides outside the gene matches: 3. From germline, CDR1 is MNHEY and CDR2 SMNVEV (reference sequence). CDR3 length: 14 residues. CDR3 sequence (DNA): TGTGCCAGCAGTTTAGCGGGAGAGACCTACGAGCAGTACTTC. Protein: CASSLAGETYEQYF.

This chain's CDR3 is CASSPGLALGDTQYF. CDR3 DNA: TGTGCCAGCAGTCCGGGACTAGCGCTAGGGGATACGCAGTATTTT. The chain uses TRBV5-5 and TRBJ2-3; 10 positions agree with TRBD2. V trimming: 5 bases; J trimming: 6 bases; junction bases outside the gene matches: 9. CDR1 SGHKS and CDR2 YYEKEE come from the germline V gene (reference sequence). This CDR3 is built from 15 residues.

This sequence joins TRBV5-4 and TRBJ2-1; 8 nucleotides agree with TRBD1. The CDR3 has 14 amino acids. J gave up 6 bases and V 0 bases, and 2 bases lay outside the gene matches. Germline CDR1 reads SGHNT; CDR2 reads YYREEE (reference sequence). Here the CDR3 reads CASSLEDRVNEQFF. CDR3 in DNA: TGTGCCAGCAGCTTGGAGGACAGGGTCAATGAGCAGTTCTTC.

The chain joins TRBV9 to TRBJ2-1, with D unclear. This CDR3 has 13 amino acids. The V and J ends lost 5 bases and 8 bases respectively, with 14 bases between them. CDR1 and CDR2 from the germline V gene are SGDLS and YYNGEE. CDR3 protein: CASRPIAGDEQFF. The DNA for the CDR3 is TGTGCCAGCAGACCGATCGCCGGAGATGAGCAGTTCTTC.

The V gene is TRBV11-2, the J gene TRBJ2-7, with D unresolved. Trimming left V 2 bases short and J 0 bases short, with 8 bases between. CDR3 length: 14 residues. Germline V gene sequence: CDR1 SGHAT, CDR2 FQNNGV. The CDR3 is CASSLWQTSYEQYF. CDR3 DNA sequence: TGTGCCAGCAGCTTATGGCAGACCTCCTACGAGCAGTACTTC.

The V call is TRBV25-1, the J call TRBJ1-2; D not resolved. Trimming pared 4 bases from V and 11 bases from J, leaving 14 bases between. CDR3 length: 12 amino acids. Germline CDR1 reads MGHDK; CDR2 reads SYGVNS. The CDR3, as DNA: TGTGCCAGCAGTGGGGCAGGCCCGTGGTACACCTTC. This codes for CASSGAGPWYTF.